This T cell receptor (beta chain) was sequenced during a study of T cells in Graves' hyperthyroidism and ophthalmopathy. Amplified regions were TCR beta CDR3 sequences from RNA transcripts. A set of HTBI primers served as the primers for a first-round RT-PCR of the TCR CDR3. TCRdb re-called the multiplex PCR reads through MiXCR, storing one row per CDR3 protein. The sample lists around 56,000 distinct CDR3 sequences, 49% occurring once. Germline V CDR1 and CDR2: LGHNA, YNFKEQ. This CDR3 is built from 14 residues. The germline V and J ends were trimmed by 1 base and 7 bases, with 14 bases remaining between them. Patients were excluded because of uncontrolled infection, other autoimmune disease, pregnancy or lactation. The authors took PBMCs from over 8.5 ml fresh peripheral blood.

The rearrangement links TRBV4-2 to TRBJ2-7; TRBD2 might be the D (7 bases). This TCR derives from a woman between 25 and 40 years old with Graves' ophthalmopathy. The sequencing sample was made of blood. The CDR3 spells CASSQGAGALEQYF. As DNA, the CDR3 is TGTGCCAGCAGCCAAGGGGCGGGGGCTCTGGAGCAGTACTTC.